Listed here are 18 T cell receptor beta chains from one sample, sequenced in a study of T-cell memory formation after mild COVID-19. Each CDR3 protein gets one entry after TCRdb re-called the 5' RACE reads with MiXCR. The table shows about 470,000 distinct CDR3 sequences, with 20% to 30% occurring only once. Sequencing used PBMCs or a T cell subset sorted from them (not recorded which). The receptors shown here come from an adult woman who had mild COVID-19 (a few samples of this study predate the infection). Cell type and time point are not known.

The chain carries TRBV6-2 or TRBV6-3 and TRBJ2-1; no firm D call. Germline V gives CDR1 MNHEY, CDR2 SVGEGT. This CDR3 is 15 amino acids long. The V end lost 1 base, the J end lost 10 bases, and 17 bases lay between the germline ends. The CDR3 sequence: CASSYWLATPTEQFF. CDR3 coding DNA: TGTGCCAGCAGTTACTGGCTGGCTACCCCGACAGAGCAGTTCTTC.

This clonotype was seen repeatedly, ten times or more. The chain is built from TRBV7-9 and TRBJ2-1; 8 nucleotides align to TRBD2. Germline V gives CDR1 SEHNR, CDR2 FQNEAQ (reference sequence). The V segment lost 5 bases and the J segment 4 bases; nucleotides outside the gene matches: 7. The CDR3 length is 15 residues. The CDR3 here is CASSVNSGGYNEQFF. CDR3 nucleotide sequence: TGTGCCAGCAGCGTGAATTCGGGAGGGTACAATGAGCAGTTCTTC. The full variable domain, rest sourced from reference TRBV7-9 and TRBJ2-1, is DTGVSQNPRHKITKRGQNVTFRCDPISEHNRLYWYRQTLGQGPEFLTYFQNEAQLEKSRLLSDRFSAERPKGSFSTLEIQRTEQGDSAMYLCASSVNSGGYNEQFFGPGTRLTVL.

This clonotype has a handful of counts. This chain joins TRBV6-2 or TRBV6-3 and TRBJ2-7; a possible D gene is TRBD2 (5 bases). Trimming shortened V by 7 bases and J by 2 bases, and 18 bases separated the two germline ends. This CDR3 has 15 amino acids. Germline V gene lookup returns CDR1 MNHEY and CDR2 SVGEGT. CDR3 protein: CASKIGGLQAYEQYF. The CDR3 bases are TGTGCCAGCAAAATCGGAGGACTCCAGGCCTACGAGCAGTACTTC.

The chain links TRBV24-1 to TRBJ2-1; 14 bases agree with TRBD2. V trimming: 3 bases; J trimming: 15 bases; junction bases outside the gene matches: 6. Germline V CDR1 and CDR2: KGHDR, SFDVKD. This CDR3 has 14 amino acids. The CDR3 reads CATSDGTSGGPRFF. The DNA of the CDR3 is TGTGCCACCAGTGATGGGACTAGCGGGGGTCCTCGGTTCTTC.

This chain uses TRBV5-1 with TRBJ2-7; 7 positions match TRBD2. The V gene end was trimmed by 3 bases and the J gene end by 4 bases; junction bases not matched to a gene: 7. The CDR3 length is 14 residues. The germline V gene has CDR1 SGHRS and CDR2 YFSETQ. The CDR3 reads CASSSSGSGYEQYF. DNA for the CDR3: TGCGCCAGCAGCTCTAGCGGCTCGGGTTACGAGCAGTACTTC. Full variable domain (missing parts from reference TRBV5-1 and TRBJ2-7): KAGVTQTPRYLIKTRGQQVTLSCSPISGHRSVSWYQQTPGQGLQFLFEYFSETQRNKGNFPGRFSGRQFSNSRSEMNVSTLELGDSALYLCASSSSGSGYEQYFGPGTRLTVT.

The chain carries TRBV7-8 and TRBJ2-4, with D maybe TRBD2 (5 bases). The ends were cut back, 4 bases at V and 7 bases at J, with 8 bases in the middle. Germline V CDR1 and CDR2: SGHVS, FQNEAQ. The CDR3 is 12 amino acids. In DNA, the CDR3 is TGTGCCAGCAGCTCGAGAGGGAACATTCAGTACTTC. Translating gives CASSSRGNIQYF.

This clonotype was recorded a few times. This chain links TRBV4-2 with TRBJ2-5; unclear D gene. This CDR3 has 15 residues. Germline V gene sequence: CDR1 LGHNA, CDR2 YNFKEQ. With 0 bases removed from V and 5 bases from J, the gap between germline ends came to 13 bases. CDR3 sequence: CASSQDALVGETQYF. CDR3 nucleotide sequence: TGTGCCAGCAGCCAAGATGCGCTAGTTGGCGAGACCCAGTACTTC.

V is TRBV24-1 and J is TRBJ1-2; the match to TRBD1 covers 7 bases. CDR1 is KGHDR, CDR2 SFDVKD, per germline. Trimming took 2 bases from V and 2 from J; bases not matched to a gene: 4. The CDR3 has 15 residues. Here the CDR3 reads CATSDSATGNYGYTF. The CDR3 nucleotides read TGTGCCACCAGTGATTCCGCGACAGGGAACTATGGCTACACCTTC.

This clonotype was seen only a few times. The chain employs TRBV5-1 and TRBJ2-3, with a weak D call TRBD2 (6 bases). Germline loops: CDR1 SGHRS, CDR2 YFSETQ. The CDR3 totals 12 residues. V was clipped by 7 bases and J by 10 bases, with 16 bases between them. The CDR3 is CASGPEGRAQYF. CDR3 in DNA: TGCGCCAGCGGCCCGGAGGGTAGGGCGCAGTATTTT. Using reference TRBV5-1 and TRBJ2-3 for the parts outside the CDR3, the full variable domain is KAGVTQTPRYLIKTRGQQVTLSCSPISGHRSVSWYQQTPGQGLQFLFEYFSETQRNKGNFPGRFSGRQFSNSRSEMNVSTLELGDSALYLCASGPEGRAQYFGPGTRLTVL.

V and J are TRBV4-1 and TRBJ2-1, with TRBD1 matching 7 bases. The junction had 8 bases not matched to a gene; V was cut back by 2 bases and J by 4 bases. The CDR3 length is 16 residues. Germline CDR1 reads MGHRA; CDR2 reads YSYEKL. CDR3 amino acids: CASSQPSQGLYNEQFF. For the CDR3, the DNA is TGCGCCAGCAGCCAACCGTCACAGGGGCTGTACAATGAGCAGTTCTTC.

This clonotype has more than one count but fewer than ten. The rearrangement uses TRBV12-3 or TRBV12-4 and TRBJ2-3; the D gene is possibly TRBD1 (6 bases). V lost 6 bases to trimming and J lost 1 base, with 11 bases between them. This CDR3 is built from 14 residues. CDR3 DNA sequence: TGTGCCAGCAGAGGGGACATCGGCACAGATACGCAGTATTTT. Translating it yields CASRGDIGTDTQYF.

The chain recombines TRBV4-1 with TRBJ1-2; the match to TRBD1 covers 8 bases. The CDR3 totals 18 residues. V shed 0 bases and J 7 bases; nucleotides not matched to a gene: 16. The germline gives CDR1 MGHRA, CDR2 YSYEKL. The CDR3 sequence: CASSQDLPGIQGASGYTF. The CDR3, as DNA: TGCGCCAGCAGCCAAGATTTGCCCGGTATTCAGGGGGCGAGTGGCTACACCTTC.

Only a few counts were recorded for this clonotype. The V and J genes are TRBV20-1 and TRBJ2-7; D may be TRBD2 (6 bases). This CDR3 has 12 amino acids. The V gene lost 6 bases and the J gene lost 5 bases, with 14 bases spanning the gap. Per the germline V gene, CDR1 is DFQATT and CDR2 is SNEGSKA (reference sequence). CDR3 DNA sequence: TGCAGTGCCAGTCCCGGGAGCCACGAGCAGTACTTC. This codes for CSASPGSHEQYF.

This clonotype turned up a few times. The chain joins TRBV6-5 to TRBJ1-3; maybe TRBD1 (5 bases). The CDR3 totals 15 residues. Per germline, CDR1 MNHEY and CDR2 SVGAGI. Deletions cut 8 bases from V and 0 bases from J, with 14 bases between. The CDR3 reads CASGTRARSGNTIYF. CDR3 coding DNA: TGTGCCAGCGGAACCAGGGCACGCTCTGGAAACACCATATATTTT.

CDR3 amino acids: CSPLGGDDYGYTF. Written as DNA, the CDR3 is TGCAGTCCCTTGGGAGGGGATGACTATGGCTACACCTTC. The rearrangement links TRBV20-1 to TRBJ1-2; possible D gene TRBD1, 5 bases. The CDR3 is 13 residues long. Germline V gene lookup returns CDR1 DFQATT and CDR2 SNEGSKA (reference sequence). The V and J ends lost 8 bases and 3 bases respectively, with 16 bases between them.

The rearrangement joins TRBV29-1 to TRBJ2-3, with D perhaps being TRBD1 or TRBD2 (5 bases each). This CDR3 is built from 15 residues. The V gene's germline CDR1 is SQVTM and CDR2 ANQGSEA. Trimming took 1 base from V and 5 from J, leaving 16 bases between them. CDR3 nucleotides: TGCAGCGTTGAAGGGGCCTGGGGGACCGGAGATACGCAGTATTTT. Translating gives CSVEGAWGTGDTQYF.

This chain links TRBV4-2 with TRBJ2-1; D possibly corresponds to TRBD2 (7 bases). Trimming removed 1 base from V and 2 bases from J, with 24 bases in between. The CDR3 loop spans 20 amino acids. CDR1 is LGHNA and CDR2 is YNFKEQ in the germline V gene. The chain's CDR3 is CASSQVSRGIWGGPYNEQFF. In nucleotides, the CDR3 is TGTGCCAGCAGCCAAGTAAGCAGGGGAATCTGGGGGGGACCCTACAATGAGCAGTTCTTC.

The chain joins TRBV12-3 or TRBV12-4 to TRBJ2-7, with D maybe TRBD2 (6 bases). The CDR3 is made up of 16 amino acids. Trimming cost V 5 bases and J 2 bases, with 19 bases left between them. The DNA of the CDR3 is TGTGCCAGCAGTCCTACCCCGGGACTGGCAACCTACGAGCAGTACTTC. The encoded protein is CASSPTPGLATYEQYF.